Listed below are T cell receptor beta chains from one sample, sequenced in a study of cytomegalovirus exposure and HLA in healthy donors. Profiled with immunoSEQ multiplex PCR; TCRdb holds only in-frame clones, not every one. Altogether fewer than 90,000 clones are present, roughly 73% being singletons, with the ten largest covering around 2.3%. The sequenced sample consisted of PBMCs. The receptors stem from a male donor in good health and CMV-seropositive. Each CDR3 is given with its conserved first and last residue. The D gene is left open where the match is weak. Clone size appears in some rows only: once, few, many, or a class for an expanded clone.

>TRBJ2-7|TRBD2|NA|TRBV5-1|16
TGCGCCAGCAGCTCCACCGGGACTAGAGGGGTATTCGAGCAGTACTTC
CASSSTGTRGVFEQYF
>TRBJ2-7|NA|NA|TRBV6-1|12
TGTGCCGTCCGGAGGTCATCCTACGAGCAGTACTTC
CAVRRSSYEQYF
>TRBJ2-2|TRBD2|NA|TRBV10-3|17
TGTGCCATCAGTGAAGGGACTAGCGGGGCCAAGGGCGGGGAGCTGTTTTTT
CAISEGTSGAKGGELFF
>TRBJ2-1|NA|few|TRBV4-3|13
TGCGCCAGCAGCCACCTGGCTCTCAATGAGCAGTTCTTC
CASSHLALNEQFF
>TRBJ2-7|NA|NA|TRBV27|13
TGTGCCAGCAGTTACGACAGAGATTACGAGCAGTACTTC
CASSYDRDYEQYF
>TRBJ2-7|TRBD1|few|TRBV15|14
TGTGCCACCAGCACCCGAATAACAGGGGACGAGCAGTACTTC
CATSTRITGDEQYF
>TRBJ2-7|TRBD2|NA|TRBV7-2|15
TGTGCCAGCAGCTTAGGGGGTAGCGGGAGCTACGAGCAGTACTTC
CASSLGGSGSYEQYF
>TRBJ2-3|TRBD1|NA|TRBV6-6|14
TGTGCCACCCAGGGCAGGGGACAGTTGGATACGCAGTATTTT
CATQGRGQLDTQYF
>TRBJ2-5|TRBD2|NA|TRBV5-4|14
TGTGCCAGCAGCCGTACTAGCGGGAGAGAGACCCAGTACTTC
CASSRTSGRETQYF
>TRBJ1-5|NA|NA|TRBV7-2|13
TGTGCCAGCAGCTTAGCCATCAATCAGCCCCAGCATTTT
CASSLAINQPQHF
>TRBJ2-3|TRBD1|NA|TRBV5-1|15
TGCGCCAGCAGCGAGACAGGGGACCCCACAGATACGCAGTATTTT
CASSETGDPTDTQYF
>TRBJ2-1|TRBD2|few|TRBV30|15
TGTGCCTGGAGGCCCTCGGGGAGGGCGGGAGTGAAACAGTTCTTC
CAWRPSGRAGVKQFF
>TRBJ2-7|NA|NA|TRBV11-2|18
TGTGCCAGCAGCTTAGATTTGCCTCAGGGGATCACTGCCTACGAGCAGTACTTC
CASSLDLPQGITAYEQYF
>TRBJ1-1|NA|NA|TRBV25-1|13
TGTGCCAGCAGTGAGGGGCACGGGGGTGAAGCTTTCTTT
CASSEGHGGEAFF
>TRBJ2-7|TRBD1|NA|TRBV11-2|16
TGTGCCAGCAGCTTAGATCTGGGACAGGGGCGCTACGAGCAGTACTTC
CASSLDLGQGRYEQYF
>TRBJ2-2|TRBD2|NA|TRBV2|12
TGTGCCAGCAGACTAGCGACCGGGGAGCTGTTTTTT
CASRLATGELFF
>TRBJ2-2|TRBD2|NA|TRBV15|14
TGTGCCACCAGCCGGGGGGTAAGGACCGGGGAGCTGTTTTTT
CATSRGVRTGELFF
>TRBJ2-7|NA|NA|TRBV27|18
TGTGCCAGCAGTTTAGTGAGGGCGCCGAAGATGGACCTAGGCGAGCAGTACTTC
CASSLVRAPKMDLGEQYF
>TRBJ2-7|NA|NA|TRBV21-1|15
TGTGCCAGCAGCAAGGGACAGGGACTACTTGGGGAGCAGTACTTC
CASSKGQGLLGEQYF
>TRBJ2-7|NA|NA|TRBV19|12
TGTGCCAGTAGTATGGGCGAAGGCGAGCAGTACTTC
CASSMGEGEQYF
>TRBJ1-3|TRBD1|NA|TRBV18|17
TGTGCCAGCTCACCGACAAAGGGACAGTCCTCTGGAAACACCATATATTTT
CASSPTKGQSSGNTIYF
>TRBJ2-5|TRBD2|NA|TRBV7-2|14
TGTGCCAGCAGCCGGGGAGGGCTGGGGGAGACCCAGTACTTC
CASSRGGLGETQYF
>TRBJ2-1|NA|NA|TRBV4-1|17
TGCGCCAGCAGCCAAGATTCGCCGGGACTGGAGTACAATGAGCAGTTCTTC
CASSQDSPGLEYNEQFF
>TRBJ2-2|TRBD2|NA|TRBV4-2|16
TGTGCCAGCAGCCAATCTCTAGCGGGAGTGGCCGGGGAGCTGTTTTTT
CASSQSLAGVAGELFF
>TRBJ2-2|NA|NA|TRBV30|12
TGTGCCTGGAGTGAGAGTGTCGGGGAGCTGTTTTTT
CAWSESVGELFF
>TRBJ2-7|NA|NA|TRBV23-1|11
TGCGCTAGCAGTTCCCTTTACGAGCAGTACTTC
CASSSLYEQYF
>TRBJ2-1|NA|NA|TRBV5-6|15
TGTGCCAGCAGCCCCGCGGGGGCACCATCCAATGAGCAGTTCTTC
CASSPAGAPSNEQFF
>TRBJ1-3|TRBD1|once|TRBV4-1|16
TGCGCCAGCAGATCCCCCGGGACAGGGGCTTTAAACACCATATATTTT
CASRSPGTGALNTIYF
>TRBJ2-3|TRBD2|NA|TRBV13|17
TGTGCCAGCAGCCCCACGAGCAAACTAGCGCGCCCAGATACGCAGTATTTT
CASSPTSKLARPDTQYF
>TRBJ2-7|NA|once|TRBV7-9|15
TGTGCCAGCAGCCTGGGGCAGGGTGCGATCAACGAGCAGTACTTC
CASSLGQGAINEQYF
>TRBJ1-4|NA|once|TRBV15|15
TGTGCCACCAGCAGAGAGTTGGCGGGGGTTGAAAAACTGTTTTTT
CATSRELAGVEKLFF
>TRBJ2-3|NA|NA|TRBV5-1|13
TGCGCCAGCAACCACCAGATCACAGATACGCAGTATTTT
CASNHQITDTQYF
>TRBJ1-1|NA|few|TRBV10-3|13
TGTGCCATCAGAGGACAAGTGAACACTGAAGCTTTCTTT
CAIRGQVNTEAFF
>TRBJ2-1|NA|NA|TRBV7-2|14
TGTGCCAGCAGCTTAGGTCACGGTGAGAATGAGCAGTTCTTC
CASSLGHGENEQFF
>TRBJ2-7|NA|NA|TRBV7-8|18
TGTGCCAGCAGCCCCAAGGGGGGGGCGGACAGAACTTCCTACGAGCAGTACTTC
CASSPKGGADRTSYEQYF
>TRBJ2-1|TRBD2|NA|TRBV9|16
TGTGCCAGCAGCGCGACTAGCGGGAGGTACTACAATGAGCAGTTCTTC
CASSATSGRYYNEQFF
>TRBJ2-7|TRBD2|NA|TRBV11-2|14
TGTGCCAGCAGCCAGACTAGCGGGAGGAACGAGCAGTACTTC
CASSQTSGRNEQYF
>TRBJ1-3|TRBD1|NA|TRBV5-1|18
TGCGCCAGCAGCTTGGCTCCGGGACAGGGGAGCTCTGGAAACACCATATATTTT
CASSLAPGQGSSGNTIYF
>TRBJ2-1|TRBD1|NA|TRBV19|14
TGTGCCAGTCACCGGGACAGGGACGACAATGAGCAGTTCTTC
CASHRDRDDNEQFF
>TRBJ2-3|NA|NA|TRBV2|15
TGTGCCAGCAGTCTAAGACTAGATAACACAGATACGCAGTATTTT
CASSLRLDNTDTQYF
>TRBJ2-7|TRBD1|once|TRBV6-1|14
TGTGCCACCGATGACAGGGGGCTACTCTACGAGCAGTACTTC
CATDDRGLLYEQYF
>TRBJ2-7|TRBD1|NA|TRBV4-1|14
TGCGCCAGCAGCCAACGACAGGGGAACTACGAGCAGTACTTC
CASSQRQGNYEQYF
>TRBJ1-2|NA|NA|TRBV19|14
TGTGCCAGTAGTATCCAGGGAACTAACTATGGCTACACCTTC
CASSIQGTNYGYTF
>TRBJ1-1|NA|few|TRBV20-1|11
TGCAGTGCCACAGCGAACACTGAAGCTTTCTTT
CSATANTEAFF
>TRBJ1-1|NA|NA|TRBV27|11
TGTGCCAGAGGGGAGGAGGCTGAAGCTTTCTTT
CARGEEAEAFF
>TRBJ2-3|NA|NA|TRBV28|10
TGTGCCAGCAGTTTCAGGTCGCAGTATTTT
CASSFRSQYF
>TRBJ1-1|NA|few|TRBV4-1|14
TGCGCCAGCAGCCCCCTTCGGGGTATGACTGAAGCTTTCTTT
CASSPLRGMTEAFF
>TRBJ1-1|TRBD1|few|TRBV7-2|13
TGTGCCAGCAGGTTTACAGGGGCCCTTGAAGCTTTCTTT
CASRFTGALEAFF
>TRBJ1-2|NA|NA|TRBV18|18
TGTGCCAGCTCACCAGCTCCTAGTATTCAGGGAAGGAACTATGGCTACACCTTC
CASSPAPSIQGRNYGYTF
>TRBJ2-7|TRBD1|NA|TRBV10-3|16
TGTGCCATCAGTGAGCCCGGGGACAGGGCGAGTTTCGAGCAGTACTTC
CAISEPGDRASFEQYF